This T cell receptor (beta chain) was observed in a study of blood T cell repertoires in COVID-19. Overall study: The United States, Italy and Spain provided the acute and convalescent COVID-19 samples. The cDNA or gDNA used as material had been derived from T cells, B-cell-depleted T cells, or PBMCs.

As handled by the study authors: Nucleated cell counts were estimated from reference gene primer amplification. The repertoire was sequenced with immunoSEQ multiplex PCR; TCRdb's copy has only in-frame clones and lacks some. The DNA gave D and trimming, while V, J and clone size come from that table. Among about 250,000 clones listed, around four fifths were seen once. CDR1 SGDLS and CDR2 YYNGEE come from the germline V gene. The CDR3 sequence is 14 residues long. Trimming pared 0 bases from V and 6 bases from J, leaving 10 bases between. The chain links TRBV9 to TRBJ2-1, with TRBD1 as a possible D gene (5 bases). The source material was peripheral blood. The origin of this receptor is a middle-aged man with active or convalescent COVID-19. CDR3 nucleotides: TGTGCCAGCAGCGTAGAGTCAGGGCCCAATGAGCAGTTCTTC. This gives the protein CASSVESGPNEQFF.